This T cell receptor (beta chain) comes out of a study of T-cell reconstitution after alpha-beta-depleted transplantation in children. Overall study results and limits: Several hundred expanded graft clones reportedly gave rise to the alpha-beta T cells present about two months after transplant. One year post-transplant, T-cell counts and diversity were largely derived from T cells produced anew. Surviving recipient T cells and thymic progenitors accounted for the high day-60 TCRbeta diversity observed in some patients.

Trimming cost V 7 bases and J 7 bases, with 10 bases left between them. CDR3 size: 11 residues. A TCRbeta library incorporating unique molecular identifiers was prepared. Each CDR3 protein gets one entry after TCRdb re-called the PCR reads with MiXCR. The sample has hundreds of thousands of distinct CDR3 sequences; around 13% are singletons. Details on this clonotype: Its specificity is unknown.

The sequencing used PBMCs, collected before TCRalphabeta/CD19-depleted stem cell transplant. This TCR was sampled from a girl aged 2 to 9 with congenital amegakaryocytic thrombocytopenia, due to receive a stem cell transplant. The chain employs TRBV12-3 or TRBV12-4 and TRBJ1-2; no reliable D call. The CDR3 DNA reads TGTGCCAGCATTGGGAATCGTGGCTACACCTTC. Protein: CASIGNRGYTF.